These 16 T cell receptor beta chains were all obtained from the same sample, sequenced in a study of PD-L1 blockade in urothelial cancer. Some clones are missing from TCRdb's copy, which holds only in-frame ones; the method was immunoSEQ multiplex PCR. Of 70,000 to 95,000 clones listed, more than 80% were seen once; the top ten hold 0.97%. Specified time point: pretreatment peripheral blood. The sequencing used PBMCs, collected around atezolizumab (anti-PD-L1) treatment. These receptor sequences come from a woman of 80 years or more with urothelial cancer.

This rearrangement joins TRBV5-4 to TRBJ2-1, with D tentatively TRBD1 (5 bases). V was trimmed by 0 bases and J by 2 bases, leaving 9 bases between them. The CDR3 consists of 15 residues. The germline CDR1 and CDR2 sequences are SGHNT and YYREEE (reference sequence). The CDR3 nucleotides read TGTGCCAGCAGCTTGGGGCAGGGTCCCTACAATGAGCAGTTCTTC. Translated: CASSLGQGPYNEQFF. The whole variable domain, remainder taken from reference TRBV5-4 and TRBJ2-1, is ETGVTQSPTHLIKTRGQQVTLRCSSQSGHNTVSWYQQALGQGPQFIFQYYREEENGRGNFPPRFSGLQFPNYSSELNVNALELDDSALYLCASSLGQGPYNEQFFGPGTRLTVL.

This clone occurred once. The gene calls are TRBV27 and TRBJ1-1, with TRBD1 matching over 8 bases. The junction had 6 bases not matched to a gene; V was cut back by 2 bases and J by 4 bases. Germline lookup yields CDR1 MNHEY and CDR2 SMNVEV (reference sequence). The CDR3 is made up of 15 amino acids. The DNA for the CDR3 is TGTGCCAGCAGTTTAAAAACAGGGGGGACCACTGAAGCTTTCTTT. It specifies CASSLKTGGTTEAFF.

The V gene is TRBV9, the J gene TRBJ2-1; D gene uncertain. The V end was cut by 4 bases, the J end by 8 bases, with 16 bases between. Per germline, CDR1 SGDLS and CDR2 YYNGEE. The CDR3 has 14 residues. In DNA, the CDR3 is TGTGCCAGCAGCCAAGAGTGGGCGATCCATGAGCAGTTCTTC. As protein: CASSQEWAIHEQFF.

This chain links TRBV11-2 with TRBJ2-1; TRBD2 matches 10 bases. From germline, CDR1 is SGHAT and CDR2 FQNNGV. The CDR3 is 17 amino acids. With 1 base clipped from V and 7 bases from J, the junction kept 10 bases outside the gene matches. This chain's CDR3 is CASSLGLLASGSNEQFF. DNA of the CDR3: TGTGCCAGCAGCTTAGGCCTCTTGGCTAGCGGGAGTAATGAGCAGTTCTTC.

This rearrangement joins TRBV5-4 to TRBJ2-3; TRBD2 matches at 13 bases. Per germline, CDR1 SGHNT and CDR2 YYREEE (reference sequence). This CDR3 has 17 amino acids. V lost 0 bases, J lost 11 bases, and 12 bases stayed unmatched. The DNA for the CDR3 is TGTGCCAGCAGCTTGGCCGCGGGGACTAGCGGGATCCCAGGGCAGTATTTT. Its translation is CASSLAAGTSGIPGQYF.

The chain recombines TRBV18 with TRBJ2-6, with D maybe TRBD1 (5 bases). With 2 bases removed from V and 0 bases from J, the gap between germline ends came to 8 bases. Germline V lookup: CDR1 KGHSH, CDR2 LQKENI. There are 16 residues in the CDR3. CDR3 protein: CASSPMTVSGANVLTF. The CDR3 coding sequence is TGTGCCAGCTCACCAATGACAGTCTCTGGGGCCAACGTCCTGACTTTC.

The genes are TRBV7-9 and TRBJ2-7; 8 nucleotides agree with TRBD2. The junction had 9 bases not matched to a gene; V was cut back by 4 bases and J by 4 bases. This CDR3 is built from 15 residues. The germline V gene has CDR1 SEHNR and CDR2 FQNEAQ (reference sequence). CDR3 coding DNA: TGTGCCAGCAGCTCCCCGGGCGGGGGGAGGTACGAGCAGTACTTC. This gives the protein CASSSPGGGRYEQYF.

This clone was counted between two and nine times. The chain recombines TRBV2 with TRBJ2-7; D is undetermined. Deletions cut 2 bases from V and 5 bases from J, with 10 bases between. The CDR3 sequence is 13 residues long. CDR1 and CDR2 (germline): SNHLY, FYNNEI. The CDR3 sequence: CASSESIPDEQYF. DNA of the CDR3: TGTGCCAGCAGTGAAAGCATCCCCGACGAGCAGTACTTC.

The chain recombines TRBV18 with TRBJ2-2, with 10 positions matching TRBD1. This CDR3 is built from 18 residues. V shed 5 bases and J 2 bases; nucleotides not matched to a gene: 11. Germline loops: CDR1 KGHSH, CDR2 LQKENI. In DNA form, the CDR3 reads TGTGCCAGCTCATTACAGACAGGGGGCCGGTTAAACACCGGGGAGCTGTTTTTT. Encoded protein: CASSLQTGGRLNTGELFF.

This clone was found a few times. J is TRBJ2-7 and V is TRBV6-5; D not resolved. The CDR3 has 13 residues. The ends were cut back, 2 bases at V and 6 bases at J, with 11 bases in the middle. CDR1 MNHEY and CDR2 SVGAGI come from the germline V gene. Here the CDR3 DNA reads TGTGCCAGCAGTTACGACTTCTCAAGCGAGCAGTACTTC. Protein: CASSYDFSSEQYF.

The rearrangement uses TRBV5-4 and TRBJ2-1; D call uncertain. The germline V gene encodes CDR1 SGHNT and CDR2 YYREEE (reference sequence). The CDR3 length is 16 residues. Trimming left V 2 bases short and J 2 bases short, with 14 bases between. The CDR3 DNA sequence: TGTGCCAGCAGCTTAGGCGCGGCCGCAACCTACAATGAGCAGTTCTTC. Protein sequence: CASSLGAAATYNEQFF.

J is TRBJ2-7 and V is TRBV7-3, with 7 bases matching TRBD2. The CDR3 spans 15 residues. V lost 4 bases and J lost 2; bases outside the gene matches: 8. Germline lookup yields CDR1 SGHTA and CDR2 FQGTGA. The CDR3 loop is CASSSYSSGPYEQYF. CDR3 nucleotides: TGTGCCAGCAGCTCTTACTCTAGCGGTCCCTACGAGCAGTACTTC.

This sequence joins TRBV14 and TRBJ2-5, with D unclear. The CDR3 totals 14 residues. The germline V gene encodes CDR1 SGHDN and CDR2 FVKESK. Trimming cost V 4 bases and J 1 base, with 10 bases left between them. DNA for the CDR3: TGTGCCAGCAGCCTTGGTAGAATCCAAGAGACCCAGTACTTC. Translation: CASSLGRIQETQYF.

The rearrangement joins TRBV5-4 to TRBJ1-2, with TRBD1 as a possible D gene (6 bases). The CDR3 covers 14 residues. From germline, CDR1 is SGHNT and CDR2 YYREEE (reference sequence). Trimming took 1 base from V and 2 from J, leaving 9 bases between them. The CDR3 nucleotides are TGTGCCAGCAGCTTGCCGACAGGAAACTATGGCTACACCTTC. Residues: CASSLPTGNYGYTF.

This rearrangement joins TRBV5-1 to TRBJ2-2; 7 bases are shared with TRBD2. The CDR3 spans 15 residues. Trimming took 4 bases from V and 2 from J; bases not matched to a gene: 5. Germline CDR1 SGHRS, CDR2 YFSETQ. The CDR3 nucleotides are TGCGCCAGCAGCCGGGGGGACGGAAACACCGGGGAGCTGTTTTTT. It codes for CASSRGDGNTGELFF.

The genes are TRBV5-1 and TRBJ2-7, with TRBD1 as a possible D gene (6 bases). Trimming stripped 1 base from V and 0 bases from J, with 14 bases between. This CDR3 has 16 residues. The germline V gene has CDR1 SGHRS and CDR2 YFSETQ. The CDR3: CASSLSGDTFSYEQYF. DNA of the CDR3: TGCGCCAGCAGCTTGTCAGGGGACACCTTCTCCTACGAGCAGTACTTC.